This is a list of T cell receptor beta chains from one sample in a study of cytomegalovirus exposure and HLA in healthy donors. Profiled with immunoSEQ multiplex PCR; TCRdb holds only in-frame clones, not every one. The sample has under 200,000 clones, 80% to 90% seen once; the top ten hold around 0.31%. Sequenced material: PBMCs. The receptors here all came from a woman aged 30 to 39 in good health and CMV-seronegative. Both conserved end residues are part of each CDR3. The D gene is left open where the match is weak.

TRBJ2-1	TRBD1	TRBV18	TGTGCCAGCTCGTTTCCGGGACAGCTCCTTGAGCAGTTCTTC	CASSFPGQLLEQFF
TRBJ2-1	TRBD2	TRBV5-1	TGCGCCAGCAGATCACAGCTAGCGGGTACCTACAATGAGCAGTTCTTC	CASRSQLAGTYNEQFF
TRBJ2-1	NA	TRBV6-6	TGTGCCAGCAGTGCACCGGGACTTACAAGCAATGAGCAGTTCTTC	CASSAPGLTSNEQFF
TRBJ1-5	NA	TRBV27	TGTGCCAGCAGTCCCGGGAGTTTACGAGGCAATCAGCCCCAGCATTTT	CASSPGSLRGNQPQHF
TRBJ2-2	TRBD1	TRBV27	TGTGCCAGCACCCCCTTGGACAGGGGAGGCACCGGGGAGCTGTTTTTT	CASTPLDRGGTGELFF
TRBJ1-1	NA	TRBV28	TGTGCCAGCACGGGAGGAGGTGATAACACTGAAGCTTTCTTT	CASTGGGDNTEAFF
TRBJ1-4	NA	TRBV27	TGTGCCAGCAGTTTGAGAGGAACTAATGAAAAACTGTTTTTT	CASSLRGTNEKLFF
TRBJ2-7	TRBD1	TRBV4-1	TGCGCCAGCAGCCAAGCCGGGACAGGGCGCTACGAGCAGTACTTC	CASSQAGTGRYEQYF
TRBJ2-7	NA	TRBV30	TGTGCCTGGAGTGGCGGAGGACCGAAGGTGGAGTACGAGCAGTACTTC	CAWSGGGPKVEYEQYF
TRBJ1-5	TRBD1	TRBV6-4	TGTGCCAGCAGTGATAAATCGCAGACAGGGGACTCCTATAGCAATCAGCCCCAGCATTTT	CASSDKSQTGDSYSNQPQHF
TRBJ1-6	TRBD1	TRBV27	TGTGCCAGCAAGGGACAGGGGAATTCACCCCTCCACTTT	CASKGQGNSPLHF